The 17 T cell receptor beta chains reported below all come from one sample, sequenced in a study of beta chain features in type 1 diabetes. Study-wide results and limits: TCRB CDR3s were moderately but significantly shorter in Type 1 diabetes patients in all four CD4+ subsets.

These receptors have no known antigen. Expressed TCRB transcripts were sequenced, since all the RNA that had been isolated was reverse transcribed. The data were produced by immunoSEQ multiplex PCR, yet TCRdb's version contains in-frame clones alone and is incomplete. The sample consists of about 340,000 clones, approximately 9.9% of them appearing once. The sample was central memory CD4+ T cells from blood. The receptors were sampled from a man younger than 40 with type 1 diabetes.

This clone has ten or more counts. The gene calls are TRBV18 and TRBJ2-6; D gene ambiguous. CDR3 length: 15 amino acids. The V gene's germline CDR1 is KGHSH and CDR2 LQKENI. The V and J ends lost 0 bases and 0 bases respectively, with 3 bases between them. The CDR3 bases are TGTGCCAGCTCACCACCGGACTCTGGGGCCAACGTCCTGACTTTC. This encodes CASSPPDSGANVLTF.

The sample holds a few counts of this clone. This rearrangement joins TRBV5-4 to TRBJ1-1, with D unclear. The CDR3 has 14 amino acids. Germline loops: CDR1 SGHNT, CDR2 YYREEE (reference sequence). Trimming took off 4 bases at V and 1 base at J, with 11 bases between the two ends. As DNA, the CDR3 is TGTGCCAGCAGCCCTCGGGCCCGGAACACTGAAGCTTTCTTT. This translates into CASSPRARNTEAFF.

This clone turned up a few times. A much larger clone lies a single base off, so this may be a read error. The J gene is TRBJ2-7, the V gene TRBV5-6; weak D call: TRBD1 (7 bases). The germline gives CDR1 SGHDT, CDR2 YYEEEE. The V gene lost 2 bases and the J gene lost 5 bases, with 11 bases spanning the gap. This CDR3 region has 13 residues. CDR3 DNA sequence: TGTGCCAGCAGCTTCGGAGGGGGCGACGAGCAGTACTTC. Amino acid sequence: CASSFGGGDEQYF.

This clone was seen a few times. For the CDR3, the DNA is TGTGCCTGGACCACGGGAAGCGGGGGGACGGAGGAGCAGTTCTTC. Its translation: CAWTTGSGGTEEQFF. This chain connects TRBV30 to TRBJ2-1; the match to TRBD2 covers 9 bases. The CDR3 contains 15 residues. J lost 10 bases, V lost 4 bases, and 14 bases had no gene match. Germline CDR1 is GTSNPN and CDR2 is SVGIG (reference sequence). The complete variable domain, with remaining parts taken from reference TRBV30 and TRBJ2-1, reads SQTIHQWPATLVQPVGSPLSLECTVEGTSNPNLYWYRQAAGRGLQLLFYSVGIGQISSEVPQNLSASRPQDRQFILSSKKLLLSDSGFYLCAWTTGSGGTEEQFFGPGTRLTVL.

This clone was seen a few times. CDR3 coding DNA: TGTGCCAGCAGCTTAGCCAGGGGGAGGAACACTGAAGCTTTCTTT. It is translated as CASSLARGRNTEAFF. The rearrangement joins TRBV7-2 to TRBJ1-1; 7 bases match TRBD1. The CDR3 runs 15 residues. Germline CDR1 is SGHTA and CDR2 is FQGNSA. J was trimmed by 1 base and V by 0 bases; bases with no gene match: 2.

The chain carries TRBV5-1 and TRBJ2-3; TRBD1 agrees at 7 bases. The CDR3 is 15 amino acids. Germline V gene data show CDR1 as SGHRS and CDR2 as YFSETQ. Unmatched junction bases numbered 5, after V lost 2 bases and J lost 2 bases. The CDR3 DNA reads as TGCGCCAGCAGCTTTAGGACAGGTCTCACAGATACGCAGTATTTT. This encodes CASSFRTGLTDTQYF.

This chain joins TRBV5-4 and TRBJ2-7; 7 nucleotides align to TRBD1. Trimming cost V 5 bases and J 5 bases; bases outside gene matches: 7. The CDR3 runs to 13 residues. The germline V gene encodes CDR1 SGHNT and CDR2 YYREEE (reference sequence). The DNA for the CDR3 is TGTGCCAGCAGACGAGGGACAGACCACGAGCAGTACTTC. Translated, it gives CASRRGTDHEQYF.

This clone was observed a handful of times. The chain combines TRBV5-1 with TRBJ2-5; possibly TRBD1 for D (6 bases). V gave up 4 bases and J gave up 5 bases, with 12 bases separating them. Looked up from germline, CDR1 is SGHRS and CDR2 is YFSETQ. The CDR3 has 13 residues. The DNA of the CDR3 is TGCGCCAGCAGCCGGGCCAGGGGTGAGACCCAGTACTTC. This sequence encodes CASSRARGETQYF.

This sequence joins TRBV5-6 and TRBJ2-1, with D perhaps matching TRBD1 or TRBD2 (5 bases each). The CDR3 covers 14 residues. CDR1 is SGHDT and CDR2 is YYEEEE in the germline V gene. V shed 2 bases and J shed 6 bases, with 12 bases lying between them. The CDR3 bases are TGTGCCAGCAGCTTCTCGGGACCGACCAATGAGCAGTTCTTC. It encodes CASSFSGPTNEQFF.

This rearrangement joins TRBV19 to TRBJ2-2; weak D call: TRBD1 (6 bases). The CDR3 consists of 15 residues. V lost 6 bases and J lost 1, with 12 bases in between. Germline V gene data show CDR1 as LNHDA and CDR2 as SQIVND (reference sequence). The CDR3 coding sequence is TGTGCCAGTAGGCCGGGACACGTGAACACCGGGGAGCTGTTTTTT. This gives the protein CASRPGHVNTGELFF.

The V and J genes are TRBV28 and TRBJ1-6; tentatively, D is TRBD1 (6 bases). The V and J ends lost 5 bases and 8 bases respectively, with 13 bases between them. This CDR3 has 14 residues. In germline, CDR1 is MDHEN, CDR2 SYDVKM. The CDR3 DNA follows: TGTGCCAGCAGTCGTCAGGGGAGGCATTCACCCCTCCACTTT. It codes for CASSRQGRHSPLHF.

This clone was found a few times. This chain uses TRBV28 with TRBJ2-3; 7 positions agree with TRBD2. V trimming: 3 bases; J trimming: 2 bases; junction bases outside the gene matches: 5. There are 15 residues in the CDR3. Germline assignment: CDR1 MDHEN and CDR2 SYDVKM. The CDR3: CASSFGGGITDTQYF. CDR3 sequence (DNA): TGTGCCAGCAGTTTCGGCGGGGGAATCACAGATACGCAGTATTTT.

This clone was observed a few times. The chain recombines TRBV7-6 with TRBJ1-1; D uncertain. CDR1 SGHVS and CDR2 FNYEAQ come from the germline V gene. The CDR3 consists of 13 residues. Trimming shortened V by 3 bases and J by 4 bases, and 9 bases separated the two germline ends. In DNA form, the CDR3 reads TGTGCCAGCAGCTTTAATTCAGGCACTGAAGCTTTCTTT. The encoded protein is CASSFNSGTEAFF. The full variable domain, in which reference TRBV7-6 and TRBJ1-1 provide the parts outside the CDR3, is GAGVSQSPRYKVTKRGQDVALRCDPISGHVSLYWYRQALGQGPEFLTYFNYEAQQDKSGLPNDRFSAERPEGSISTLTIQRTEQRDSAMYRCASSFNSGTEAFFGQGTRLTVV.

A few counts support this clone. The rearrangement uses TRBV28 and TRBJ2-1; D uncertain. The V end was cut by 6 bases, the J end by 5 bases, with 11 bases between. This CDR3 region has 13 residues. Germline CDR1 is MDHEN and CDR2 is SYDVKM. CDR3 sequence (DNA): TGTGCCAGCAGACCACAACAGAACAATGAGCAGTTCTTC. Translation: CASRPQQNNEQFF. Supplemented by reference TRBV28 and TRBJ2-1, the full variable domain reads DVKVTQSSRYLVKRTGEKVFLECVQDMDHENMFWYRQDPGLGLRLIYFSYDVKMKEKGDIPEGYSVSREKKERFSLILESASTNQTSMYLCASRPQQNNEQFFGPGTRLTVL.

The chain is built from TRBV10-3 and TRBJ2-1; D gene unclear. Germline CDR1 reads ENHRY; CDR2 reads SYGVKD. The CDR3 sequence is 15 residues long. V dropped 1 base and J dropped 1 base, with 8 bases sitting between them. CDR3 sequence reads: CAISEFLGSYNEQFF. CDR3 in DNA: TGTGCCATCAGTGAGTTTCTGGGGTCCTACAATGAGCAGTTCTTC.

Only one count was recorded for this clone. J is TRBJ2-2 and V is TRBV27; TRBD1 matches 8 bases. The V and J ends lost 6 bases and 7 bases, in that order; junction bases with no gene match: 10. Germline values: CDR1 MNHEY, CDR2 SMNVEV (reference sequence). The CDR3 sequence is 15 residues long. This CDR3 reads CASSPGQGRIGELFF. The DNA for the CDR3 is TGTGCCAGCAGCCCCGGACAGGGTCGGATCGGGGAGCTGTTTTTT.

There are a few counts of this clone. CDR3 amino acids: CASSPQESSGYTF. The CDR3 DNA follows: TGTGCCAGCAGTCCGCAGGAATCGTCTGGCTACACCTTC. This chain connects TRBV6-6 to TRBJ1-2, with D unresolved. V was cut by 5 bases and J by 7 bases, with 14 bases left in between. The CDR3 length is 13 residues. From germline, CDR1 is MNHNY and CDR2 SVGAGI (reference sequence).